These T cell receptor beta chains were read from a single sample in a study of blood T cell repertoires in COVID-19. The assay was immunoSEQ multiplex PCR, and TCRdb's table has in-frame clones only and misses some. The profile shows 60,000 to 70,000 clones, 90% to 95% of them singletons. Sequencing input: peripheral blood. The source of these receptors is a human donor in a cohort sampled during active COVID-19. The CDR3 runs from the conserved cysteine through the conserved F or W. D genes are given only for firm matches. The size of a clone is reported for some rows only, either as once, few or many, or as a class for expanded clones.

TRBJ2-2	TRBD1	TRBV18	-	TGTGCCAGCTCAACCCAGGGGGCCGGCACCGGGGAGCTGTTTTTT	CASSTQGAGTGELFF
TRBJ2-3	TRBD2	TRBV7-6	-	TGTGCCAGCAGCTTGGTAGCGGGGGTCACAGATACGCAGTATTTT	CASSLVAGVTDTQYF
TRBJ1-2	-	TRBV5-6	-	TGTGCCAGCAGCTTGGAGGTAGTAGGGGTTCGGGTCGGCCTAAGAGGCTACACCTTC	CASSLEVVGVRVGLRGYTF
TRBJ1-1	-	TRBV28	-	TGTGCCAGCAGTTTAGGTGGGGGAGGCACTGAAGCTTTCTTT	CASSLGGGGTEAFF
TRBJ2-3	-	TRBV28	-	TGTGCCAGCAGTTTTCCGAGCACAGATACGCAGTATTTT	CASSFPSTDTQYF
TRBJ2-2	TRBD1	TRBV3-1/TRBV3-2	-	TGTGCCAGCAGCCCCCGGGACAGTTCGAACACCGGGGAGCTGTTTTTT	CASSPRDSSNTGELFF
TRBJ2-1	-	TRBV11-3	-	TGTGCCAGCAGCTCTCCCGGGACACTCAATGAGCAGTTCTTC	CASSSPGTLNEQFF
TRBJ2-3	TRBD2	TRBV15	-	TGTGCCACCAGCAGAGATGCGGGCGGGAGGGCCGCTACGCAGTATTTT	CATSRDAGGRAATQYF
TRBJ2-1	TRBD2	TRBV7-9	few	TGTGCCAGCAGCTTTGGCGGGGGGAACTACAATGAGCAGTTCTTC	CASSFGGGNYNEQFF
TRBJ2-1	TRBD1	TRBV29-1	-	TGCAGCGCCCACGCGGGACAGGGGAATGAGCAGTTCTTC	CSAHAGQGNEQFF
TRBJ2-5	-	TRBV3-1/TRBV3-2	once	TGTGCCAGCAGCCCGACGCCCCGGGAGCTCGAGGAGACCCAGTACTTC	CASSPTPRELEETQYF
TRBJ2-2	TRBD2	TRBV19	-	TGTGCCACCCGCCCCCCTACTAGCGGGACCGGGGAGCTGTTTTTT	CATRPPTSGTGELFF
TRBJ1-6	-	TRBV2	-	TGTGCCAGCACCCACGACAGTCGCTCCTATAATTCACCCCTCCACTTT	CASTHDSRSYNSPLHF
TRBJ1-3	-	TRBV2	-	TGTGCCAGCAGTCGACCAGGGCCTGGAAACACCATATATTTT	CASSRPGPGNTIYF
TRBJ2-3	-	TRBV12-5	-	TGTGCTAGTGGTTTGGATGTGAACTCTGATACGCAGTATTTT	CASGLDVNSDTQYF
TRBJ1-2	-	TRBV3-1/TRBV3-2	-	TGTGCCAGCCAGGGGACATTCTATGGCTACACCTTC	CASQGTFYGYTF
TRBJ1-5	-	TRBV7-2	-	TGTGCCAGCAGCTTAGAGTATAGTAGCAATCAGCCCCAGCATTTT	CASSLEYSSNQPQHF
TRBJ1-6	TRBD1	TRBV19	few	TGTGCCAGTAGTAATCGACAGGGAGGAAATTCACCCCTCCACTTT	CASSNRQGGNSPLHF
TRBJ2-3	-	TRBV6-5	-	TGTGCCAGCAGAAGGACAGCCAACTCAGATACGCAGTATTTT	CASRRTANSDTQYF
TRBJ1-1	-	TRBV29-1	-	TGCAGCGTTGTAAGGACAGCTGAAGCTTTCTTT	CSVVRTAEAFF
TRBJ1-1	TRBD1	TRBV29-1	-	TGCAGCGTGCTCGACAGGGGAACTGAAGCTTTCTTT	CSVLDRGTEAFF
TRBJ2-1	TRBD2	TRBV5-1	-	TGCGCCAGCAGCGAACTAGCGGGGGGTGATGAGCAGTTCTTC	CASSELAGGDEQFF
TRBJ1-5	TRBD1	TRBV6-5	-	TGTGCCAGCAGAAGGGACAGTAGCAATCAGCCCCAGCATTTT	CASRRDSSNQPQHF
TRBJ1-4	TRBD1	TRBV19	-	TGTGCCAGTACCGCATACAGGGGGCGGGGTGAAAAACTGTTTTTT	CASTAYRGRGEKLFF
TRBJ1-5	-	TRBV27	-	TGTGCCAGCAGTTCCCGGAGAGATGAGCCCCAGCATTTT	CASSSRRDEPQHF
TRBJ1-2	-	TRBV6-1	-	TGTGCCAGCAGTGACAGCTATGGCTACACCTTC	CASSDSYGYTF
TRBJ1-3	-	TRBV6-5	-	TGTGCCACAGGACTGACCTCTGGAAACACCATATATTTT	CATGLTSGNTIYF
TRBJ1-1	-	TRBV28	-	TGTGCCAGCAGTTCAGGGATCAGGGAAGCTTTCTTT	CASSSGIREAFF
TRBJ2-5	TRBD2	TRBV4-3	-	TGCGCCAGCAGCCCTATAGCGGGGTCAAGGGAGACCCAGTACTTC	CASSPIAGSRETQYF
TRBJ1-1	TRBD1	TRBV19	-	TGTGCCAGTAGTATCAGGGGGCGTCCTCCCGAAGCTTTCTTT	CASSIRGRPPEAFF
TRBJ2-7	TRBD1	TRBV27	-	TGTGCCAGCAGTTTGGGACAGCTCTCCTACGAGCAGTACTTC	CASSLGQLSYEQYF
TRBJ1-2	-	TRBV6-2/TRBV6-3	-	TGTGCCAGCAGTCCCCGGGGGGGCGCGAACTATGGCTACACCTTC	CASSPRGGANYGYTF
TRBJ2-4	-	TRBV28	-	TGTGCCAGCAGCACTCTAGCCAAAAACATTCAGTACTTC	CASSTLAKNIQYF
TRBJ1-1	TRBD1	TRBV27	-	TGTGCCAGCAGTTCCCTGGGACAGGAAGCTTTCTTT	CASSSLGQEAFF
TRBJ2-7	TRBD2	TRBV6-2/TRBV6-3	-	TGTGCCAGCAGTTACAACTCCCAGCGGGGGTACTTC	CASSYNSQRGYF
TRBJ2-1	TRBD2	TRBV7-2	-	TGTGCCAGCAGCTCCCGACTAGCGGGAGGCCTTAACAATGAGCAGTTCTTC	CASSSRLAGGLNNEQFF
TRBJ2-7	TRBD2	TRBV11-2	-	TGTGCCAGCAGCTTAATCCGCCTAGCGGAGAGCGAACGGGCCGAGCAGTACTTC	CASSLIRLAESERAEQYF
TRBJ2-2	-	TRBV7-9	few	TGTGCCAGCAGCGGCAGGGGTTCGAACACCGGGGAGCTGTTTTTT	CASSGRGSNTGELFF
TRBJ2-2	-	TRBV19	-	TGTGCCAGTAGTATCCTGACCTTTAGCGCGCCGGGGGAGCTGTTTTTT	CASSILTFSAPGELFF
TRBJ1-4	-	TRBV28	-	TGTGCCAGCAGCACGACTGAGTTTAATGAAAAACTGTTTTTT	CASSTTEFNEKLFF
TRBJ1-5	-	TRBV6-2/TRBV6-3	-	TGTGCCAGCAGCCTCACTCAGGGATATCAGCCCCAGCATTTT	CASSLTQGYQPQHF
TRBJ2-2	TRBD2	TRBV5-1	-	TGCGCCAGCAGCTTGAGGCGGGGGGACACCGGGGAGCTGTTTTTT	CASSLRRGDTGELFF
TRBJ1-5	-	TRBV19	few	TGTGCCAGTCAGGAAGGGAGGGGCAGAAATCAGCCCCAGCATTTT	CASQEGRGRNQPQHF
TRBJ2-1	TRBD2	TRBV7-3	-	TGTGCCAGCAGCTATAGCGGGGGCTCCTACAATGAGCAGTTCTTC	CASSYSGGSYNEQFF
TRBJ2-1	-	TRBV7-3	few	TGTGCCAGCAGCTTAGACTACAGTTCGGGTGAGCAGTTCTTC	CASSLDYSSGEQFF
TRBJ2-7	TRBD1	TRBV5-6	-	TGTGCCAGCAGCTTGGTTCGACAGGGAGACAACTACGAGCAGTACTTC	CASSLVRQGDNYEQYF
TRBJ2-2	-	TRBV6-2/TRBV6-3	once	TGTGCCAGCAGTTTGGGCAGGAACACCGGGGAGCTGTTTTTT	CASSLGRNTGELFF
TRBJ1-3	-	TRBV7-9	-	TGTGCCAGCAGCTTAACCCTTAGGCTAGAAGGAAACACCATATATTTT	CASSLTLRLEGNTIYF
TRBJ2-5	TRBD2	TRBV7-3	-	TGTGCCAGCAGTCTAAGCGGGGGACTCCAAGAGACCCAGTACTTC	CASSLSGGLQETQYF
TRBJ1-4	-	TRBV7-2	-	TGTGCCAGCCGATCAGGGGCGGCGAATGAAAAACTGTTTTTT	CASRSGAANEKLFF
TRBJ2-1	TRBD2	TRBV7-2	-	TGTGCCAGCACCCAACCGGGACTATACAATGAGCAGTTCTTC	CASTQPGLYNEQFF
TRBJ2-1	TRBD2	TRBV6-5	-	TGTGCCAGCAGCCGACTAGCGGGAGTAAACGATGAGCAGTTCTTC	CASSRLAGVNDEQFF
TRBJ2-1	-	TRBV19	-	TGTGCCAGTTGCCAGGACCGCGAGGGCTACAATGAGCAGTTCTTC	CASCQDREGYNEQFF
TRBJ2-1	TRBD2	TRBV29-1	-	TGCAGCGGGAGTCTAGCGGGAGGGCCTTTGCATGAGCAGTTCTTC	CSGSLAGGPLHEQFF